These T cell receptor beta chains were read from a single sample in a study of T-cell reconstitution after alpha-beta-depleted transplantation in children. One entry per CDR3 protein results from TCRdb running MiXCR on the PCR reads. Counted here are 900,000 or so distinct CDR3 sequences, approximately 15% occurring once; the ten biggest clones make up around 5.3%. The input for sequencing was PBMCs, mostly from graft donor cells, taken 360 days after TCRalphabeta/CD19-depleted stem cell transplant. These receptors were collected from a male patient under 18 who had a stem cell transplant for acute lymphoblastic leukemia, so the T cells may come from the graft donor. CDR3s include the opening cysteine and the closing phenylalanine or tryptophan. The order of the fields is clone size, V gene, J gene, D gene, CDR3 protein, CDR3 DNA. D genes are given only for firm matches. Rows may omit the clone size; those that give it use once, few, many or a size class.

clone_size: -
v_call: TRBV7-6
j_call: TRBJ2-7
d_call: -
cdr3_aa: CASSNWDGSSYEQYF
cdr3_nt: TGTGCCAGCAGCAATTGGGACGGTAGCTCCTACGAGCAGTACTTC

clone_size: -
v_call: TRBV15
j_call: TRBJ1-2
d_call: -
cdr3_aa: CATSSQIIQGPYGYTF
cdr3_nt: TGTGCCACCAGCAGCCAAATCATCCAGGGCCCCTATGGCTACACCTTC

clone_size: few
v_call: TRBV15
j_call: TRBJ2-3
d_call: TRBD2
cdr3_aa: CATSRPLAGYITDTQYF
cdr3_nt: TGTGCCACCAGCAGACCCCTAGCGGGCTATATCACAGATACGCAGTATTTT

clone_size: -
v_call: TRBV9
j_call: TRBJ1-2
d_call: TRBD1
cdr3_aa: CASSVETGRLYGYTF
cdr3_nt: TGTGCCAGCAGCGTAGAGACAGGGAGGCTCTATGGCTACACCTTC

clone_size: few
v_call: TRBV5-1
j_call: TRBJ1-1
d_call: -
cdr3_aa: CANFSGRRAEAFF
cdr3_nt: TGCGCCAACTTTTCCGGACGGAGAGCTGAAGCTTTCTTT

clone_size: few
v_call: TRBV3-1
j_call: TRBJ2-4
d_call: -
cdr3_aa: CASSQDLSGTIQYF
cdr3_nt: TGTGCCAGCAGCCAAGATCTTTCGGGGACCATTCAGTACTTC

clone_size: few
v_call: TRBV7-2
j_call: TRBJ2-1
d_call: TRBD2
cdr3_aa: CASSFRTSDNNEQFF
cdr3_nt: TGTGCCAGCAGCTTCCGGACTAGCGACAACAATGAGCAGTTCTTC

clone_size: many
v_call: TRBV24-1
j_call: TRBJ2-7
d_call: -
cdr3_aa: CATSDPLVGTVLEQYF
cdr3_nt: TGTGCCACCAGTGATCCTCTCGTCGGGACGGTGCTCGAGCAGTACTTC

clone_size: -
v_call: TRBV28
j_call: TRBJ2-7
d_call: -
cdr3_aa: CASKVYSQAAFYEQYF
cdr3_nt: TGTGCCAGTAAAGTTTACAGTCAAGCGGCCTTTTACGAGCAGTACTTC

clone_size: many
v_call: TRBV5-1
j_call: TRBJ2-7
d_call: -
cdr3_aa: CASSSTVNYEQYF
cdr3_nt: TGCGCCAGCAGCTCGACCGTTAACTACGAGCAGTACTTC

clone_size: -
v_call: TRBV5-1
j_call: TRBJ2-7
d_call: -
cdr3_aa: CASSLEPGQFSYEQYF
cdr3_nt: TGCGCCAGCAGCTTGGAGCCAGGCCAATTCTCCTACGAGCAGTACTTC

clone_size: few
v_call: TRBV5-1
j_call: TRBJ2-7
d_call: -
cdr3_aa: CASGGVTGYEQYF
cdr3_nt: TGCGCCAGCGGAGGAGTAACGGGTTACGAGCAGTACTTC

clone_size: few
v_call: TRBV13
j_call: TRBJ2-7
d_call: TRBD2
cdr3_aa: CASSLEAGGPGEQYF
cdr3_nt: TGTGCCAGCAGCTTAGAAGCGGGAGGGCCGGGTGAGCAGTACTTC

clone_size: -
v_call: TRBV2
j_call: TRBJ2-3
d_call: -
cdr3_aa: CASSEVPLTSTDTQYF
cdr3_nt: TGTGCCAGCAGTGAAGTGCCGCTTACTAGCACAGATACGCAGTATTTT

clone_size: many
v_call: TRBV5-5
j_call: TRBJ2-5
d_call: -
cdr3_aa: CASSLLHSGETQYF
cdr3_nt: TGTGCCAGCAGCTTGCTCCACTCGGGAGAGACCCAGTACTTC

clone_size: -
v_call: TRBV4-1
j_call: TRBJ2-3
d_call: -
cdr3_aa: CASSQTGATQYF
cdr3_nt: TGCGCCAGCAGCCAAACCGGGGCTACGCAGTATTTT

clone_size: -
v_call: TRBV12-3/TRBV12-4
j_call: TRBJ1-1
d_call: TRBD1
cdr3_aa: CASSGGQGRTEAFF
cdr3_nt: TGTGCCAGCAGCGGTGGACAGGGTAGGACTGAAGCTTTCTTT

clone_size: few
v_call: TRBV5-1
j_call: TRBJ2-5
d_call: TRBD1
cdr3_aa: CASSFKTGAETQYF
cdr3_nt: TGCGCCAGCAGTTTTAAAACAGGGGCCGAGACCCAGTACTTC

clone_size: -
v_call: TRBV7-8
j_call: TRBJ2-1
d_call: -
cdr3_aa: CASSPSRLF
cdr3_nt: TGTGCCAGCAGCCCATCCCGGCTCTTC

clone_size: -
v_call: TRBV3-1
j_call: TRBJ2-7
d_call: TRBD2
cdr3_aa: CAFSLSRVGTSGSYEQYF
cdr3_nt: TGTGCCTTCAGTTTAAGTCGGGTGGGGACTAGCGGGAGCTACGAGCAGTACTTC

clone_size: -
v_call: TRBV11-3
j_call: TRBJ2-3
d_call: -
cdr3_aa: CASKGRSTDTQYF
cdr3_nt: TGTGCCAGCAAAGGGAGGAGTACAGATACGCAGTATTTT

clone_size: many
v_call: TRBV12-3/TRBV12-4
j_call: TRBJ2-7
d_call: TRBD2
cdr3_aa: CASSRLAGGSYEQYF
cdr3_nt: TGTGCCAGCAGTAGACTAGCGGGAGGTTCGTACGAGCAGTACTTC